In its sample, the clone carrying this T cell receptor (beta chain) was seen a few times. Using genomic DNA as the template, TCR beta VDJ and CDR3 profiling was carried out. TCRdb re-called the reads with MiXCR, one entry per CDR3 protein. Of roughly 300,000 distinct CDR3 sequences listed, roughly 50% are singletons. Germline V lookup: CDR1 SQVTM, CDR2 ANQGSEA. The V gene end was trimmed by 4 bases and the J gene end by 4 bases; junction bases not matched to a gene: 1. The CDR3 has 12 amino acids. This record comes from a study of CD8+CD57+ T cells in acquired aplastic anemia. The rearrangement joins TRBV29-1 to TRBJ1-5; TRBD1 aligns across 7 bases. Sequenced input: sorted CD4+, CD8+, or CD8+CD57+ T cells (not recorded which) from PBMCs. The sequence was collected from a human donor with severe aplastic anemia or a healthy control (not recorded which). The CDR3: CSVADRNQPQHF. The CDR3 coding sequence is TGCAGCGTTGCGGACAGGAATCAGCCCCAGCATTTT. The entire variable domain, with the rest obtained from reference TRBV29-1 and TRBJ1-5, is as follows: SAVISQKPSRDICQRGTSLTIQCQVDSQVTMMFWYRQQPGQSLTLIATANQGSEATYESGFVIDKFPISRPNLTFSTLTVSNMSPEDSSIYLCSVADRNQPQHFGDGTRLSIL.